This TCR beta chain was captured in a study of OX40 agonist ivuxolimab in advanced cancers. Study-wide results and limits: The antigen specificity of the peripheral T cells (those that were expanded) was not determined.

Notes on this clone: The antigen remains undetermined.

Profiling relied on immunoSEQ multiplex PCR, and the TCRdb table lists in-frame clones only, not all of them. Seen here are 50,000 to 75,000 clones, approximately 90% observed once, and the top ten hold just over 0.6%. CDR1 and CDR2 (germline): MGHRA, YSYEKL. The CDR3 runs 15 residues. V gave up 0 bases and J gave up 5 bases, with 11 bases separating them. The chain employs TRBV4-1 and TRBJ2-1; D call uncertain. Sequences were derived from CD4+ or CD8+ T cells sorted from blood, sampled in a trial of the OX40 agonist ivuxolimab. The TCR sequence derives from an adult with an advanced solid tumor such as melanoma, head and neck, liver or kidney cancer. CDR3 sequence (DNA): TGCGCCAGCAGCCAAGATCTTACGCCCAACAATGAGCAGTTCTTC. Its protein is CASSQDLTPNNEQFF.